This TCR beta chain stems from a study of control samples from healthy donors and cancer patients. J lost 9 bases, V lost 0 bases, and 7 bases had no gene match. Per germline, CDR1 MGHRA and CDR2 YSYEKL. The CDR3 extends over 15 amino acids. Sequencing was performed with immunoSEQ multiplex PCR; in TCRdb, only in-frame clones are kept and a portion is missing. The sample records about 150,000 clones, approximately 96% being singletons. This chain joins TRBV4-1 and TRBJ2-1, with 8 bases that match TRBD2. This clonotype was obtained from a man aged 35 to 55 in good health. Sequencing was performed on blood. The CDR3 DNA follows: TGCGCCAGCAGCCAAGATCCCGGGACTAGAAGTGAGCAGTTCTTC. Residues: CASSQDPGTRSEQFF.